This T cell receptor (beta chain) emerged from a study of memory CD4+ T cells and cytomegalovirus serostatus. Study outcomes and limitations: A US-trained random forest predicted CMV serostatus with median AUC around 0.91. Suggested: most of the CMV-linked TCR signature lies in CD4+ memory cells. About 40% of the roughly 150 known CMV-associated TCRbeta sequences appeared in CD4+ memory.

CDR1 is SGHAT and CDR2 is FQNNGV in the germline V gene. With 5 bases removed from V and 0 bases from J, the gap between germline ends came to 10 bases. The CDR3 extends over 14 amino acids. This clone was counted a few times. What it recognizes is unknown. Sequencing used immunoSEQ multiplex PCR; TCRdb keeps in-frame clones, though not all of them. The data show 27,000 or so clones, about 80% seen once. Single viable CD3+CD4+CD8-CD45RO+ cells were sorted as the memory CD4+ T cells. After thawing, CD4+ T cells were positively selected. The V and J genes are TRBV11-2 and TRBJ1-2; tentatively, D is TRBD1 (5 bases). The TCR sequence derives from an adult in good health and CMV-seronegative. Sequencing was carried out using memory CD4+ T cells from blood. The CDR3 loop reads CASSGTAANYGYTF. The CDR3 coding sequence is TGTGCCAGCAGCGGGACGGCAGCTAACTATGGCTACACCTTC.